These 16 T cell receptor beta chains were all obtained from the same sample, sequenced in a study of control samples from healthy donors and cancer patients. The data were produced by immunoSEQ multiplex PCR, yet TCRdb's version contains in-frame clones alone and is incomplete. The sample gives 200,000 or so clones, just under 95% of which show up once; roughly 1.6% is in the top ten. Input material: blood. The receptors originated from a man in his fifties or sixties in good health.

The chain combines TRBV5-1 with TRBJ2-1; no clear D gene. The germline V gene has CDR1 SGHRS and CDR2 YFSETQ. CDR3 length: 13 residues. Trimming removed 0 bases from V and 5 bases from J, with 6 bases in between. CDR3 amino acids: CASSLGSDNEQFF. The DNA of the CDR3 is TGCGCCAGCAGCTTGGGTTCGGACAATGAGCAGTTCTTC. The entire variable domain, with the rest obtained from reference TRBV5-1 and TRBJ2-1, is as follows: KAGVTQTPRYLIKTRGQQVTLSCSPISGHRSVSWYQQTPGQGLQFLFEYFSETQRNKGNFPGRFSGRQFSNSRSEMNVSTLELGDSALYLCASSLGSDNEQFFGPGTRLTVL.

The chain couples TRBV10-1 to TRBJ1-1; D unclear. Trimming stripped 2 bases from V and 3 bases from J, with 7 bases between. Germline V gene data show CDR1 as WNHNN and CDR2 as SYGVQD (reference sequence). The CDR3 length is 13 residues. The CDR3, as DNA: TGCGCCAGCAGTGAGGGGGAGTACACTGAAGCTTTCTTT. Residues: CASSEGEYTEAFF.

The gene calls are TRBV28 and TRBJ1-4; a weak D match, TRBD1 (5 bases). Trimming removed 7 bases from V and 8 bases from J, with 17 bases in between. Per the germline V gene, CDR1 is MDHEN and CDR2 is SYDVKM. The CDR3 has 14 amino acids. In nucleotides, the CDR3 is TGTGCCAGCACCTTAGGGACGGTTCGCGAAAAACTGTTTTTT. Protein sequence: CASTLGTVREKLFF.

The chain carries TRBV6-2 or TRBV6-3 and TRBJ1-5; 12 nucleotides line up with TRBD1. Trimming removed 2 bases from V and 6 bases from J; junction bases left unmatched: 2. The CDR3 length is 15 residues. Germline loops: CDR1 MNHEY, CDR2 SVGEGT. This chain's CDR3 is CASSYGTGGGQPQHF. CDR3 bases: TGTGCCAGCAGTTACGGGACAGGGGGCGGTCAGCCCCAGCATTTT.

V and J are TRBV2 and TRBJ2-4; 10 positions agree with TRBD2. Germline CDR1 is SNHLY and CDR2 is FYNNEI. V lost 5 bases, J lost 3 bases, and 4 bases stayed unmatched. The CDR3 consists of 15 residues. CDR3 sequence reads: CASSLSGGLKNIQYF. CDR3 DNA sequence: TGTGCCAGCAGTCTTAGCGGGGGGCTCAAAAACATTCAGTACTTC. The variable domain in full, completed from reference TRBV2 and TRBJ2-4, reads EPEVTQTPSHQVTQMGQEVILRCVPISNHLYFYWYRQILGQKVEFLVSFYNNEISEKSEIFDDQFSVERPDGSNFTLKIRSTKLEDSAMYFCASSLSGGLKNIQYFGAGTRLSVL.

The chain is built from TRBV5-1 and TRBJ1-3, with unresolved D. The CDR3 extends over 12 amino acids. V was shortened by 0 bases and J by 7 bases, with 5 bases between the two germline ends. Germline loops: CDR1 SGHRS, CDR2 YFSETQ. Here the CDR3 reads CASSLDHNTIYF. CDR3 sequence (DNA): TGCGCCAGCAGCTTGGATCACAACACCATATATTTT.

The chain employs TRBV2 and TRBJ2-6; D unresolved. Germline lookup yields CDR1 SNHLY and CDR2 FYNNEI. CDR3 length: 14 amino acids. V was pared by 5 bases and J by 2 bases, with 7 bases between. The CDR3 DNA sequence: TGTGCCAGCAGTCGGAACGCTGGGGCCAACGTCCTGACTTTC. This codes for CASSRNAGANVLTF.

A note on this clone: The junction departs from germline at one end; a sequencing error may be responsible. Other DNA sequences from this sample encode an identical CDR3 as well. The chain couples TRBV24-1 to TRBJ2-5, with D perhaps TRBD1 or TRBD2 (5 bases each). CDR1 KGHDR and CDR2 SFDVKD come from the germline V gene. This CDR3 is 14 amino acids long. CDR3 coding DNA: TGCGCCACCAGTGATCCGGGGCCTAAAGAGACCCAGTACTTC. Translating it yields CATSDPGPKETQYF.

The chain joins TRBV12-3 or TRBV12-4 to TRBJ1-6; a weak D match, TRBD1 (5 bases). The CDR3 consists of 12 residues. V lost 11 bases, J lost 7 bases, and 12 bases lay in between. This CDR3 reads CAAGHPNSPLHF. The CDR3 bases are TGTGCCGCTGGACACCCAAATTCACCCCTCCACTTT.

The sample holds one count of this clone. This chain links TRBV5-5 with TRBJ1-5; D remains unclear. The V gene lost 5 bases and the J gene lost 5 bases, with 11 bases spanning the gap. The CDR3 loop spans 13 amino acids. Germline CDR1 SGHKS, CDR2 YYEKEE (reference sequence). Written as DNA, the CDR3 is TGTGCCAGCAGTTGGCTGTGGGATCAGCCCCAGCATTTT. Encoded protein: CASSWLWDQPQHF.

For this clone: Other DNA sequences from this sample encode an identical CDR3 as well. The chain has TRBV5-1 and TRBJ1-5; D not certain. Germline V lookup: CDR1 SGHRS, CDR2 YFSETQ. The CDR3 runs 14 residues. Deletions cut 0 bases from V and 2 bases from J, with 6 bases between. The CDR3 nucleotides read TGCGCCAGCAGCTTGGGCACCGGCAATCAGCCCCAGCATTTT. Residues: CASSLGTGNQPQHF.

This chain uses TRBV5-1 with TRBJ1-1; maybe TRBD1 (6 bases). This CDR3 contains 13 residues. Germline CDR1 reads SGHRS; CDR2 reads YFSETQ. Trimming shortened V by 5 bases and J by 1 base, and 9 bases separated the two germline ends. The CDR3 DNA is TGCGCCAGCAGACAGGGTACGAACACTGAAGCTTTCTTT. This encodes CASRQGTNTEAFF. The full variable domain, completed using reference TRBV5-1 and TRBJ1-1, is KAGVTQTPRYLIKTRGQQVTLSCSPISGHRSVSWYQQTPGQGLQFLFEYFSETQRNKGNFPGRFSGRQFSNSRSEMNVSTLELGDSALYLCASRQGTNTEAFFGQGTRLTVV.

The DNA of the CDR3 is TGCGCCAGCAGCTTGGGCAGCCACGGGGCCGAGCAGTACTTC. Protein sequence: CASSLGSHGAEQYF. The rearrangement uses TRBV5-1 and TRBJ2-7; possibly TRBD1 or TRBD2 for D (5 bases each). Trimming took 0 bases from V and 6 from J, leaving 13 bases between them. CDR3 size: 14 residues. Germline V gives CDR1 SGHRS, CDR2 YFSETQ. The full variable domain, with the rest looked up from reference TRBV5-1 and TRBJ2-7, is KAGVTQTPRYLIKTRGQQVTLSCSPISGHRSVSWYQQTPGQGLQFLFEYFSETQRNKGNFPGRFSGRQFSNSRSEMNVSTLELGDSALYLCASSLGSHGAEQYFGPGTRLTVT.

The chain recombines TRBV7-3 with TRBJ2-2; D is perhaps TRBD2 (6 bases). Germline V lookup: CDR1 SGHTA, CDR2 FQGTGA. V was cut by 5 bases and J by 7 bases, with 17 bases left in between. The CDR3 totals 15 residues. In nucleotides, the CDR3 is TGTGCCAGCAGCCCGCCCTCCAGGGAGGTCGGGGAGCTGTTTTTT. Encoded protein: CASSPPSREVGELFF.

V gene TRBV30 combines with J gene TRBJ2-1; perhaps TRBD1 as D (6 bases). V was clipped by 5 bases and J by 2 bases, with 16 bases between them. Germline loops: CDR1 GTSNPN, CDR2 SVGIG (reference sequence). The CDR3 length is 15 residues. CDR3 residues: CAWEATGSAYNEQFF. As DNA, the CDR3 is TGTGCCTGGGAAGCAACAGGGTCGGCCTACAATGAGCAGTTCTTC.

V is TRBV7-9 and J is TRBJ1-1; D may be TRBD1 (6 bases). The CDR3 is made up of 14 amino acids. Germline V gene data show CDR1 as SEHNR and CDR2 as FQNEAQ (reference sequence). The ends were cut back, 8 bases at V and 8 bases at J, with 21 bases in the middle. CDR3 protein: CASALQGGRVEAFF. CDR3 DNA sequence: TGTGCCAGCGCGCTTCAAGGGGGAAGAGTAGAAGCTTTCTTT.